Each of the 13 T cell receptor beta chains below was sequenced from the same sample in a study of T cell repertoires in aging, cancer and after chemotherapy. Amplification of TCR beta used genomic DNA extracted from peripheral blood. A mixed TRB-A/B primer pool amplified rearranged TRB by multiplex touch-down PCR. TCRdb analysed the multiplex PCR reads with MiXCR anew, one entry per CDR3 protein. Seen here are about 1,900 distinct CDR3 sequences, about 20% observed once, and the top ten hold roughly 22%. Material: blood. These receptors were obtained from a human donor with a solid tumor.

This chain uses TRBV5-1 with TRBJ2-5; D is ambiguous. This CDR3 region has 12 residues. V lost 0 bases and J 4 bases, leaving 4 bases between the germline ends. Germline V lookup: CDR1 SGHRS, CDR2 YFSETQ. The CDR3 DNA reads TGCGCCAGCAGCTTGGGGGTAGAGACCCAGTACTTC. Translated: CASSLGVETQYF. Full variable domain (remainder filled in from reference TRBV5-1 and TRBJ2-5): KAGVTQTPRYLIKTRGQQVTLSCSPISGHRSVSWYQQTPGQGLQFLFEYFSETQRNKGNFPGRFSGRQFSNSRSEMNVSTLELGDSALYLCASSLGVETQYFGPGTRLLVL.

This clonotype is classed as medium-sized. The chain has TRBV6-1 and TRBJ2-7; D might be TRBD2 (7 bases). The germline gives CDR1 MNHNS, CDR2 SASEGT. CDR3 length: 15 amino acids. The V and J ends lost 5 bases and 0 bases respectively, with 14 bases between them. CDR3 amino acids: CASSTEGGGSYEQYF. For the CDR3, the DNA is TGTGCCAGCAGTACAGAAGGGGGGGGCTCCTACGAGCAGTACTTC.

The chain carries TRBV2 and TRBJ1-5, with 7 bases matching TRBD1. The germline V gene encodes CDR1 SNHLY and CDR2 FYNNEI. Trimming removed 8 bases from V and 0 bases from J; junction bases left unmatched: 1. This CDR3 is 13 amino acids long. CDR3 sequence (DNA): TGTGCCAGCGGACAGGATAGCAATCAGCCCCAGCATTTT. Translation gives CASGQDSNQPQHF.

The gene calls are TRBV14 and TRBJ1-1, with 8 bases that match TRBD1. V was clipped by 4 bases and J by 5 bases; unmatched bases: 15. The CDR3 runs 17 residues. Germline-derived CDR1 and CDR2 are SGHDN and FVKESK. The CDR3: CASSRGFEDRGSTEAFF. The CDR3 bases are TGTGCCAGCAGCCGAGGATTTGAAGACAGGGGAAGTACTGAAGCTTTCTTT.

The chain joins TRBV7-2 to TRBJ1-2, with 8 bases identical to TRBD1. Germline CDR1 is SGHTA and CDR2 is FQGNSA. The CDR3 contains 14 residues. J was trimmed by 9 bases and V by 5 bases; bases with no gene match: 11. The CDR3 nucleotides read TGTGCCAGCAGCCCGGACAGGGACAGTGGATGCTACACCTTC. It specifies CASSPDRDSGCYTF.

This clonotype is labeled as large (0.1 to 1%). The J gene is TRBJ1-5, the V gene TRBV19, with TRBD1 matching over 7 bases. This CDR3 region has 14 residues. Trimming at V came to 5 bases and at J to 6 bases, leaving 7 bases not matched to a gene. Germline V gives CDR1 LNHDA, CDR2 SQIVND (reference sequence). CDR3 in DNA: TGTGCCAGTAGTGGAACAGGGGCGGGTCAGCCCCAGCATTTT. It specifies CASSGTGAGQPQHF.

By sample share, this clonotype is medium-sized. The genes are TRBV6-4 and TRBJ1-2; 11 positions agree with TRBD1. Germline V gene sequence: CDR1 MRHNA, CDR2 SNTAGT. Unmatched junction bases numbered 7, after V lost 4 bases and J lost 6 bases. This CDR3 is 15 amino acids long. CDR3 sequence reads: CASSASDRGHNGYTF. The DNA of the CDR3 is TGTGCCAGCAGTGCTTCGGACAGGGGGCACAATGGCTACACCTTC.

J is TRBJ2-7 and V is TRBV30, with 11 bases fitting TRBD1. Germline CDR1 is GTSNPN and CDR2 is SVGIG (reference sequence). This CDR3 region has 12 residues. V dropped 3 bases and J dropped 11; count of bases not matched to a gene: 6. The CDR3 DNA follows: TGTGCCTGGAGCCGGACAGGGGGCGCGGAGTACTTC. It encodes CAWSRTGGAEYF. Full variable domain (missing parts from reference TRBV30 and TRBJ2-7): SQTIHQWPATLVQPVGSPLSLECTVEGTSNPNLYWYRQAAGRGLQLLFYSVGIGQISSEVPQNLSASRPQDRQFILSSKKLLLSDSGFYLCAWSRTGGAEYFGPGTRLTVT.

This chain joins TRBV6-2 or TRBV6-3 and TRBJ1-6, with D unresolved. This CDR3 has 8 residues. CDR1 and CDR2 (germline): MNHEY, SVGEGT. The V and J ends lost 6 bases and 13 bases respectively, with 1 base between them. The CDR3, as DNA: TGTGCCAGCAGGCCCCTCCACTTT. Its protein is CASRPLHF.

By its share, this clonotype is large. The V gene is TRBV6-2 or TRBV6-3, the J gene TRBJ1-2, with TRBD1 identical over 7 bases. The V gene end was trimmed by 11 bases and the J gene end by 3 bases; junction bases not matched to a gene: 3. The CDR3 is 11 amino acids. Germline loops: CDR1 MNHEY, CDR2 SVGEGT. The CDR3 region has the DNA TGTGCCGGGCAGGGGGACTATGGCTACACCTTC. Amino acid sequence: CAGQGDYGYTF.

The chain links TRBV28 to TRBJ1-2; tentatively, D is TRBD1 (6 bases). Trimming took 11 bases from V and 3 from J, leaving 19 bases between them. Germline V lookup: CDR1 MDHEN, CDR2 SYDVKM. The CDR3 sequence is 14 residues long. CDR3 nucleotides: TGTGCCGGTCGGGGGGGCGCGGGTCACTATGGCTACACCTTC. This sequence encodes CAGRGGAGHYGYTF.

This clonotype was detected a few times. CDR3 sequence reads: CAISEPRGGRNSGNTIYF. The CDR3 DNA sequence: TGTGCCATCAGTGAGCCTAGGGGGGGACGGAACTCTGGAAACACCATATATTTT. The chain has TRBV10-3 and TRBJ1-3, with a possible D match to TRBD1 (6 bases). This CDR3 has 18 residues. V shed 2 bases and J shed 0 bases, with 17 bases lying between them. The germline gives CDR1 ENHRY, CDR2 SYGVKD.

The chain recombines TRBV27 with TRBJ2-1, with 7 bases matching TRBD2. V lost 2 bases and J lost 4; bases outside the gene matches: 5. Looked up from germline, CDR1 is MNHEY and CDR2 is SMNVEV (reference sequence). This CDR3 spans 15 amino acids. The CDR3 region is CASSLRLAEYNEQFF. CDR3 in DNA: TGTGCCAGCAGTTTACGGCTAGCGGAATACAATGAGCAGTTCTTC.